Presented here are 4 T cell receptor beta chains from one specimen sequenced in a study of post-analysis software for immune sequencing data. General study results and limits: Compared with controls, patients had more of about 5 TRBV segments, including TRBV5-6, TRBV5-1 and TRBV20-1.

Unique-molecular-identifier-tagged TCR beta cDNA libraries were used. TCRdb independently ran MiXCR on the PCR reads; one entry per CDR3 protein. The profile shows roughly 200,000 distinct CDR3 sequences, 25% to 30% of them singletons. These receptors are not linked to any known antigen. Sequenced material: blood. Receptors originate from a girl aged 2-17 years with multiple sclerosis.

This clonotype was detected many times. The CDR3 reads CASGGYNEQFF. In DNA form, the CDR3 reads TGCGCCAGCGGGGGGTACAATGAGCAGTTCTTC. The V call is TRBV5-1, the J call TRBJ2-1; the D gene is possibly TRBD2 (6 bases). The CDR3 extends over 11 amino acids. CDR1 is SGHRS, CDR2 YFSETQ, per germline. The V end was cut by 7 bases, the J end by 4 bases, with 6 bases between.

This CDR3 reads CASRRQQGAGTEAFF. CDR3 DNA sequence: TGTGCCAGCAGACGACAACAGGGGGCGGGGACTGAAGCTTTCTTT. The chain employs TRBV2 and TRBJ1-1; 9 nucleotides line up with TRBD1. Trimming took 6 bases from V and 5 from J; bases not matched to a gene: 10. CDR3 length: 15 residues. Germline loops: CDR1 SNHLY, CDR2 FYNNEI.

As concerns this clonotype: One end of the junction varies from germline; a read error may be responsible. This chain links TRBV5-1 with TRBJ2-6; D is undetermined. Looked up from germline, CDR1 is SGHRS and CDR2 is YFSETQ. This CDR3 is built from 14 residues. CDR3 nucleotides: TGCGCCAGCAGCTTAAACTCTGGGACCAACGTCCTGACTTTC. Translated, it gives CASSLNSGTNVLTF.

This clonotype was seen ten or more times. The V gene is TRBV20-1, the J gene TRBJ2-1; 7 nucleotides match TRBD1. The CDR3 loop spans 16 amino acids. From germline, CDR1 is DFQATT and CDR2 SNEGSKA (reference sequence). The V gene end was trimmed by 3 bases and the J gene end by 6 bases; junction bases not matched to a gene: 14. The CDR3: CSASRDSRMRGNEQFF. CDR3 nucleotides: TGCAGTGCTAGCCGGGACAGCAGAATGAGGGGCAATGAGCAGTTCTTC.